Described below is a single T cell receptor beta chain sequence and its context. The sample carries other DNA sequences with the same CDR3. This entry is derived from a study of T cells in localized non-small cell lung cancer. Libraries were prepared by immunoSEQ multiplex PCR; TCRdb keeps only in-frame clonotypes and omits some of them. Altogether around 26,000 clones are present, 85% to 95% being singletons, with the ten largest covering around 3.9%. With V trimmed by 5 bases and J by 5 bases, 11 bases remained unmatched. Germline V CDR1 and CDR2: SEHNR, FQNEAQ (reference sequence). The CDR3 runs to 15 residues.

The source material was peripheral blood, sampled before any cancer treatment. The receptor comes from a female donor over 55 with stage II squamous cell lung carcinoma. The chain couples TRBV7-9 to TRBJ2-5; 7 bases line up with TRBD1. CDR3 protein: CASSLGTAKGETQYF. Written as DNA, the CDR3 is TGTGCCAGCAGCCTCGGGACAGCTAAGGGGGAGACCCAGTACTTC.